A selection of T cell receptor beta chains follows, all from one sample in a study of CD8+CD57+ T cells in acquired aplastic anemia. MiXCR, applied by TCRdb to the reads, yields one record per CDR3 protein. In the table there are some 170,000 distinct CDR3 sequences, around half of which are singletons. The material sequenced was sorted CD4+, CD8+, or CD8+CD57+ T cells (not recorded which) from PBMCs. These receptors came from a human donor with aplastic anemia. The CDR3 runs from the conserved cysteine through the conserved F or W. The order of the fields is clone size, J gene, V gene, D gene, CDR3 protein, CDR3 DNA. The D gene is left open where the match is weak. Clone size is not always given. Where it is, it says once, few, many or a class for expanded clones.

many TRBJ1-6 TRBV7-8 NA CASSLEGQLNSPLHF TGTGCCAGCAGCTTAGAGGGTCAGCTCAATTCACCCCTCCACTTT
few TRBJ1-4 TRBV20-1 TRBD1 CSAREGQMWEKLFF TGCAGTGCTAGAGAGGGACAGATGTGGGAAAAACTGTTTTTT
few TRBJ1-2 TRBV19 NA CASTEHRVNYGYTF TGTGCCAGTACCGAACACAGGGTTAACTATGGCTACACCTTC
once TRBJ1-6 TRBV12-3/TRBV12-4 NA CASSFEGLVSPLHF TGTGCCAGCAGTTTTGAGGGACTAGTTTCACCCCTCCACTTT
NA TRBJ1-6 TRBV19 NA CASSIAGLNSPLHF TGTGCCAGTAGTATAGCAGGGTTAAATTCACCCCTCCACTTT
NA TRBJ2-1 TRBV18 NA CASSLQGVRYNEQFF TGTGCCAGCTCATTACAGGGTGTAAGGTACAATGAGCAGTTCTTC
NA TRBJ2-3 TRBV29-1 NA CSVGTANPSDTQYF TGCAGCGTGGGCACAGCGAACCCCTCCGATACGCAGTATTTT
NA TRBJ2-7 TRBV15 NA CATSVVTVDEQYF TGTGCCACCAGCGTAGTAACAGTCGACGAGCAGTACTTC
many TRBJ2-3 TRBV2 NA CASGRGGSTDTQYF TGTGCCAGCGGGAGGGGGGGGAGCACAGATACGCAGTATTTT
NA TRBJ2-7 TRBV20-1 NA CSARAGFGYEQYF TGCAGTGCCCGAGCAGGGTTTGGGTACGAGCAGTACTTC
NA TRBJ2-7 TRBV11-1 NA CASSFGRGDEQYF TGTGCCAGCAGCTTTGGCAGGGGCGACGAGCAGTACTTC
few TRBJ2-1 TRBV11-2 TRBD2 CASSLLAGGPEQFF TGTGCCAGCAGCTTACTAGCGGGGGGGCCCGAGCAGTTCTTC
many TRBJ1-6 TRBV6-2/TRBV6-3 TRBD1 CASRRGQLNNSPLHF TGTGCCAGCAGACGGGGACAGCTTAATAATTCACCCCTCCACTTT
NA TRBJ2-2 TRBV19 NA CASSPQASTGELFF TGTGCCAGTAGTCCACAGGCGTCCACCGGGGAGCTGTTTTTT
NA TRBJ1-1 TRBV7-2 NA CAWGGVRTEAFF TGTGCCTGGGGGGGGGTTAGGACTGAAGCTTTCTTT
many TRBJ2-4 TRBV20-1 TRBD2 CSARDRGLAGGNIQYF TGCAGTGCTAGAGATCGGGGACTAGCGGGGGGAAACATTCAGTACTTC
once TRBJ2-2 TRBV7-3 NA CASSLSGNTGELFF TGTGCCAGCAGCTTGAGTGGGAACACCGGGGAGCTGTTTTTT
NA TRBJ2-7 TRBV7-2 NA CASSSGRNYYEQYF TGTGCCAGCAGCTCCGGACGGAATTACTACGAGCAGTACTTC
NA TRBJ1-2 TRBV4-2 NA CASSPTNGYTF TGTGCCAGCAGCCCGACCAATGGCTACACCTTC
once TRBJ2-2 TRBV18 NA CASSPRALVGGELFF TGTGCCAGCTCACCCAGGGCTTTAGTCGGTGGGGAGCTGTTTTTT
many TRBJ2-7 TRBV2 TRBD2 CASSDRTSGGPQYF TGTGCCAGCAGTGATAGGACTAGCGGGGGGCCCCAGTACTTC
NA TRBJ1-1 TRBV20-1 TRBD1 CSARLGQPNTEAFF TGCAGTGCCAGGCTGGGACAGCCGAACACTGAGGCTTTCTTT